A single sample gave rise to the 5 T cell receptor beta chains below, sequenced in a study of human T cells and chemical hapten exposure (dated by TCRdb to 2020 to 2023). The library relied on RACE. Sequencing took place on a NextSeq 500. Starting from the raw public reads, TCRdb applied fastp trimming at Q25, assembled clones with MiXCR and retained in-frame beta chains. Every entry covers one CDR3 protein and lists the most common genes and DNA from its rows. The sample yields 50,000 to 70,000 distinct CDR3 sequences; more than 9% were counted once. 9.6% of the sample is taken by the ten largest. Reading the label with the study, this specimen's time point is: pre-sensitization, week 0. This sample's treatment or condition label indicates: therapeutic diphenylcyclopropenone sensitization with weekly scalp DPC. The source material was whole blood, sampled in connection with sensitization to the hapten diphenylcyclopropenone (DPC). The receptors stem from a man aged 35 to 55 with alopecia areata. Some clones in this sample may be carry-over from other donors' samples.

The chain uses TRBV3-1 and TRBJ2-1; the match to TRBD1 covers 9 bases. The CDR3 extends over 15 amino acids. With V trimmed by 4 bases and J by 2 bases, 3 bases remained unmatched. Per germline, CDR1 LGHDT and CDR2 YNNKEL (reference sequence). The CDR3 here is CASSLGTGTYNEQFF. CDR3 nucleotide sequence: TGTGCCAGCAGCCTCGGGACAGGGACCTACAATGAGCAGTTCTTC.

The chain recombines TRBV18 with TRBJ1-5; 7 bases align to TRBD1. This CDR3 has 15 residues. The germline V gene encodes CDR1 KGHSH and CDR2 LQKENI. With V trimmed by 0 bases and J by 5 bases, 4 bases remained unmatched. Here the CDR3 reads CASSPPGTADQPQHF. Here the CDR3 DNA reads TGTGCCAGCTCACCACCAGGGACAGCTGATCAGCCCCAGCATTTT.

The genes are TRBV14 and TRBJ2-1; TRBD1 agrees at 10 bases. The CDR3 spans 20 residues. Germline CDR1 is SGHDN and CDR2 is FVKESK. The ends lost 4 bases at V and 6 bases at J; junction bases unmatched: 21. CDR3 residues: CASSRRPNGARDRGGNEQFF. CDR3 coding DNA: TGTGCCAGCAGCCGACGACCTAACGGGGCCCGGGACAGGGGCGGCAATGAGCAGTTCTTC.

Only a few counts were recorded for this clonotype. In DNA, the CDR3 is TGTGCCAGCAGCTTATTAGAAGAGGGGGAAAAACTGTTTTTT. This gives the protein CASSLLEEGEKLFF. The chain links TRBV7-9 to TRBJ1-4; possible D gene TRBD1, 5 bases. This CDR3 has 14 amino acids. CDR1 is SEHNR and CDR2 is FQNEAQ in the germline V gene (reference sequence). Trimming stripped 2 bases from V and 8 bases from J, with 12 bases between.

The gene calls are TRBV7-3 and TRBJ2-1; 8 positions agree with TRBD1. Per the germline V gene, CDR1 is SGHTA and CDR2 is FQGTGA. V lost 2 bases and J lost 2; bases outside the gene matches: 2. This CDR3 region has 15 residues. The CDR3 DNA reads TGTGCCAGCAGCTTATACAGGGGGACCTACAATGAGCAGTTCTTC. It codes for CASSLYRGTYNEQFF.